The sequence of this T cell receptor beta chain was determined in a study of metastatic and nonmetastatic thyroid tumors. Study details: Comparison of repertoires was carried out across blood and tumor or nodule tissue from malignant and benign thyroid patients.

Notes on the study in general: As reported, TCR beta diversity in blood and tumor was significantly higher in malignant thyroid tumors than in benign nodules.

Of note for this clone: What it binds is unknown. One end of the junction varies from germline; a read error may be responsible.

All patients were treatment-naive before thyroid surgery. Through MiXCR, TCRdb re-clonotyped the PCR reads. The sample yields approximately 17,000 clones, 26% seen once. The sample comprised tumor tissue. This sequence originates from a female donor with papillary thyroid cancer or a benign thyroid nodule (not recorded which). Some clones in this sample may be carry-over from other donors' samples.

CDR3 nucleotides: TGTGCTAGCATCTTAACGCGGGACTCGCAAGAGACCCAGTACTTC. It translates to CASILTRDSQETQYF. The genes are TRBV7-3 and TRBJ2-5; a weak D match, TRBD2 (6 bases). Germline V lookup: CDR1 SGHTA, CDR2 FQGTGA. This CDR3 region has 15 residues.